This entry describes one T cell receptor (beta chain). What it binds is not known. The treatment denotes: roughly 18 received Ad26.COV2.S at low or high dose, single or two shots; about 5 received placebo; per-sample allocation not given. Sampling was performed 63 days after the first vaccine or placebo injection. The sample comes from a study of Ad26.COV2.S vaccination and SARS-CoV-2 variants. Here immunoSEQ multiplex PCR was the method, and the copy in TCRdb shows in-frame clones only, minus some. The table records 380,000 or so clones, about 85% of them present only once. Study-level findings and limits: It was vaccine recipients, not placebo recipients, who had the higher spike-specific TCR breadth.

V dropped 5 bases and J dropped 4; count of bases not matched to a gene: 6. Germline V CDR1 and CDR2: SGHDT, YYEEEE. The CDR3 has 15 amino acids. The clonotype originates from a person between 18 and 65 years old who received the Ad26.COV2.S COVID-19 vaccine or a placebo. The specimen was peripheral blood, collected in a trial of Ad26.COV2.S vaccine versus placebo. The chain uses TRBV5-6 and TRBJ2-7, with TRBD2 identical over 13 bases. The CDR3 protein is CASRDGLAGVYEQYF. CDR3 coding DNA: TGTGCCAGCAGGGACGGACTAGCGGGGGTGTACGAGCAGTACTTC.